Listed here is a single T cell receptor (beta chain). The sample comes from a study of identical twins. V dropped 6 bases and J dropped 10; count of bases not matched to a gene: 4. The CDR3 covers 13 residues. Per germline, CDR1 MNHEY and CDR2 SMNVEV (reference sequence). TCRdb reprocessed the 5' RACE reads via MiXCR and lists one record per CDR3 protein. The repertoire consists of about 790,000 distinct CDR3 sequences, with 15% to 20% occurring once and the leading ten covering about an eighth. These data were also filed under a second study, of T cells expressing NK-cell markers. Turning to that study: The TCR beta repertoires originated in sorted CD3+CD56+NKG2C+, CD3+CD56+NKG2C- and CD3+CD56-NKG2C+ T cells. Within several experiments, an anti-gamma-delta TCR antibody kept the sorting limited to alpha-beta TCR T cells. As a fraction of CD8+ T cells, dominant NKG2C+ clonotypes reached roughly 1.0-7.0% in about six donors.

The clonotype comes from a woman aged 18-29 years in good health. The chain uses TRBV27 and TRBJ1-6, with 9 positions matching TRBD1. The sequenced sample was PBMCs. The CDR3 region has the DNA TGTGCCAGCAGCCGGGACAGGGAGTCACCCCTCCACTTT. It encodes CASSRDRESPLHF.